Listed below are T cell receptor beta chains from one sample, sequenced in a study of T cell responses to AZD1222 COVID-19 vaccine. Assay used: immunoSEQ multiplex PCR; TCRdb lists only in-frame clones, some missing. The sample has about 270,000 clones, about 94% seen once. The starting material was peripheral blood, obtained 28 days after the second AZD1222 dose. The source is an adult who received the AZD1222 COVID-19 vaccine. Both conserved end residues are part of each CDR3. The D gene is left open where the match is weak. Size is stated for part of the rows, as once, few or many counts, or as a class when the clone is expanded.

d_gene: .
abundance: .
j_gene: TRBJ2-7
v_gene: TRBV28
CDR3aa: CASRVAGVAYEQYF
CDR3nt: TGTGCCAGCAGAGTGGCAGGGGTAGCCTACGAGCAGTACTTC

d_gene: .
abundance: .
j_gene: TRBJ2-3
v_gene: TRBV12-5
CDR3aa: CASRREVWDTQYF
CDR3nt: TGTGCCAGTAGGCGGGAAGTATGGGATACGCAGTATTTT

d_gene: TRBD1
abundance: once
j_gene: TRBJ2-7
v_gene: TRBV5-5
CDR3aa: CASSSGTGAYEQYF
CDR3nt: TGTGCCAGCAGCTCCGGGACAGGTGCCTACGAGCAGTACTTC

d_gene: .
abundance: .
j_gene: TRBJ1-5
v_gene: TRBV5-5
CDR3aa: CASSLGPSNQPQHF
CDR3nt: TGTGCCAGCAGCCTGGGACCAAGCAATCAGCCCCAGCATTTT

d_gene: .
abundance: .
j_gene: TRBJ2-2
v_gene: TRBV24-1
CDR3aa: CATSDSADHTGELFF
CDR3nt: TGTGCCACCAGTGATTCGGCAGATCACACCGGGGAGCTGTTTTTT

d_gene: TRBD2
abundance: .
j_gene: TRBJ2-5
v_gene: TRBV5-4
CDR3aa: CASSLAGTSAIQETQYF
CDR3nt: TGTGCCAGCAGCTTGGCCGGGACTAGCGCCATCCAAGAGACCCAGTACTTC

d_gene: TRBD1
abundance: .
j_gene: TRBJ2-7
v_gene: TRBV6-5
CDR3aa: CATLSDRDYEQYF
CDR3nt: TGTGCCACCCTATCGGACAGGGACTACGAGCAGTACTTC

d_gene: .
abundance: .
j_gene: TRBJ1-1
v_gene: TRBV29-1
CDR3aa: CSVQDTNTEAFF
CDR3nt: TGCAGCGTTCAGGACACAAACACTGAAGCTTTCTTT

d_gene: .
abundance: .
j_gene: TRBJ2-7
v_gene: TRBV5-6
CDR3aa: CASSSTGSLSSYEQYF
CDR3nt: TGTGCCAGCAGTAGTACGGGCAGCCTGAGCTCCTACGAGCAGTACTTC

d_gene: .
abundance: .
j_gene: TRBJ2-3
v_gene: TRBV4-3
CDR3aa: CASSQARGTDTQYF
CDR3nt: TGCGCCAGCAGCCAAGCTCGGGGTACAGATACGCAGTATTTT

d_gene: TRBD1
abundance: .
j_gene: TRBJ1-5
v_gene: TRBV19
CDR3aa: CASISGTGGGQPQHF
CDR3nt: TGTGCCAGTATTTCCGGGACAGGGGGCGGACAGCCCCAGCATTTT

d_gene: .
abundance: .
j_gene: TRBJ1-2
v_gene: TRBV28
CDR3aa: CATASGMSNYGYTF
CDR3nt: TGTGCCACAGCAAGCGGGATGTCAAACTATGGCTACACCTTC

d_gene: TRBD1
abundance: .
j_gene: TRBJ2-7
v_gene: TRBV29-1
CDR3aa: CSVHLRTGLNEQYF
CDR3nt: TGCAGCGTACACCTCCGGACAGGACTCAACGAGCAGTACTTC

d_gene: .
abundance: .
j_gene: TRBJ1-5
v_gene: TRBV27
CDR3aa: CASSLSDGRNQPQHF
CDR3nt: TGTGCCAGCAGTTTATCGGACGGTCGCAATCAGCCCCAGCATTTT

d_gene: TRBD1
abundance: .
j_gene: TRBJ1-6
v_gene: TRBV5-6
CDR3aa: CASSLLGTGGSYNSPLHF
CDR3nt: TGTGCCAGCAGCTTGCTTGGCACAGGGGGCTCCTATAATTCACCCCTCCACTTT

d_gene: .
abundance: .
j_gene: TRBJ2-7
v_gene: TRBV7-2
CDR3aa: CASSLVARAKEQYF
CDR3nt: TGTGCCAGCAGCTTAGTAGCCAGGGCTAAGGAGCAGTACTTC

d_gene: .
abundance: .
j_gene: TRBJ1-2
v_gene: TRBV28
CDR3aa: CASSFYRVPYGYTF
CDR3nt: TGTGCCAGCAGTTTCTACAGGGTCCCCTATGGCTACACCTTC

d_gene: .
abundance: .
j_gene: TRBJ1-4
v_gene: TRBV28
CDR3aa: CASSLSGGSEKLFF
CDR3nt: TGTGCCAGCAGTTTATCGGGGGGAAGTGAAAAACTGTTTTTT

d_gene: .
abundance: .
j_gene: TRBJ1-4
v_gene: TRBV6-6
CDR3aa: CASSYASGGSNEKLFF
CDR3nt: TGTGCCAGCAGTTACGCCTCCGGGGGTTCTAATGAAAAACTGTTTTTT

d_gene: TRBD1
abundance: .
j_gene: TRBJ1-2
v_gene: TRBV28
CDR3aa: CASSSNRGPDYGYTF
CDR3nt: TGTGCCAGCAGTTCCAACAGGGGGCCGGACTATGGCTACACCTTC

d_gene: .
abundance: .
j_gene: TRBJ1-5
v_gene: TRBV28
CDR3aa: CASSLLTAVVSQPQHF
CDR3nt: TGTGCCAGCAGTTTATTAACGGCAGTCGTTTCCCAGCCCCAGCATTTT

d_gene: TRBD1
abundance: .
j_gene: TRBJ1-5
v_gene: TRBV6-4
CDR3aa: CASSSTGGQPQHF
CDR3nt: TGTGCCAGCAGTTCGACAGGGGGGCAGCCCCAGCATTTT

d_gene: .
abundance: .
j_gene: TRBJ2-5
v_gene: TRBV2
CDR3aa: CASSEGQQETQYF
CDR3nt: TGTGCCAGCAGTGAAGGCCAGCAAGAGACCCAGTACTTC

d_gene: .
abundance: .
j_gene: TRBJ2-7
v_gene: TRBV12-3/TRBV12-4
CDR3aa: CASSLGVGREQYF
CDR3nt: TGTGCCAGCAGTTTGGGGGTAGGGCGGGAGCAGTACTTC

d_gene: .
abundance: .
j_gene: TRBJ2-2
v_gene: TRBV10-3
CDR3aa: CAISDGTGELFF
CDR3nt: TGTGCCATCAGTGATGGGACCGGGGAGCTGTTTTTT

d_gene: .
abundance: .
j_gene: TRBJ1-5
v_gene: TRBV4-2
CDR3aa: CASSQGGRGQPQHF
CDR3nt: TGTGCCAGCAGCCAAGGGGGGAGAGGACAGCCCCAGCATTTT

d_gene: .
abundance: .
j_gene: TRBJ1-1
v_gene: TRBV27
CDR3aa: CASSLSGAYTEAFF
CDR3nt: TGTGCCAGCAGTTTATCAGGGGCCTACACTGAAGCTTTCTTT

d_gene: .
abundance: .
j_gene: TRBJ1-1
v_gene: TRBV5-4
CDR3aa: CASSRGGAGEMTEAFF
CDR3nt: TGTGCCAGCAGCCGGGGCGGGGCAGGGGAGATGACTGAAGCTTTCTTT

d_gene: .
abundance: .
j_gene: TRBJ2-2
v_gene: TRBV19
CDR3aa: CASSAPGFGELFF
CDR3nt: TGTGCCAGTAGTGCCCCAGGTTTCGGGGAGCTGTTTTTT

d_gene: TRBD1
abundance: .
j_gene: TRBJ1-5
v_gene: TRBV28
CDR3aa: CAIQGPGEPQHF
CDR3nt: TGTGCCATACAGGGGCCCGGGGAGCCCCAGCATTTT

d_gene: .
abundance: .
j_gene: TRBJ1-1
v_gene: TRBV3-1/TRBV3-2
CDR3aa: CASSQGWDLNTEAFF
CDR3nt: TGTGCCAGCAGCCAAGGATGGGACCTGAACACTGAAGCTTTCTTT

d_gene: .
abundance: .
j_gene: TRBJ2-5
v_gene: TRBV2
CDR3aa: CASSSRETQYF
CDR3nt: TGTGCCAGCAGTTCTAGGGAGACCCAGTACTTC

d_gene: .
abundance: .
j_gene: TRBJ2-7
v_gene: TRBV15
CDR3aa: CATSRGGGAVEQYF
CDR3nt: TGTGCCACCAGCAGAGGGGGCGGGGCGGTAGAGCAGTACTTC